Below are 8 T cell receptor beta chains sequenced from a single sample in a study of spatial heterogeneity in lung cancer. Whole-study findings and limits: Counts that tracked tumor mutation counts were those of expanded intratumoral alpha and beta TCRs.

The time point is: sample taken at primary tumor resection. Each CDR3 protein is one row after TCRdb ran MiXCR on the 5' RACE reads. The data show 1,500 to 2,000 distinct CDR3 sequences, with 20% to 25% seen just once and roughly a fifth held by the top ten. Their recognized antigens are unknown. Material: lung tumor tissue, obtained at surgery. The source is a male donor with early-stage non-small cell lung cancer.

By frequency in the sample, this clonotype is medium-sized. This beta chain is a stray sequence in a library constructed for alpha chains; its clone size is not meaningful. The rearrangement joins TRBV18 to TRBJ2-2; 7 bases map to TRBD1. Germline-derived CDR1 and CDR2 are KGHSH and LQKENI. V gave up 7 bases and J gave up 3 bases; unmatched junction bases: 11. The CDR3 consists of 16 residues. The CDR3 nucleotides are TGTGCCAGCTTACTACGGACAGGATACTACACCGGGGAGCTGTTTTTT. Protein product: CASLLRTGYYTGELFF.

By share of the sample, this clonotype is hyperexpanded (1% or more). This beta chain is an unintended read in a library built for alpha chains; its size means little. The chain employs TRBV20-1 and TRBJ1-5; D gene unclear. Germline lookup yields CDR1 DFQATT and CDR2 SNEGSKA (reference sequence). CDR3 size: 13 residues. Trimming pared 6 bases from V and 2 bases from J, leaving 11 bases between. CDR3 residues: CSASDPGNQPQHF. In DNA, the CDR3 is TGCAGTGCCTCGGACCCAGGCAATCAGCCCCAGCATTTT.

Judged by abundance, this clonotype is medium-sized. Little can be read into the size of this beta chain, an off-target read in a library designed for alpha chains. The chain has TRBV29-1 and TRBJ2-3; TRBD1 aligns across 7 bases. Germline V gene lookup returns CDR1 SQVTM and CDR2 ANQGSEA. The CDR3 is made up of 13 amino acids. V shed 8 bases, J shed 1 base, and the junction held 6 bases outside the gene matches. The CDR3 DNA reads as TGCAGCTTACGACAGGGAGGCACAGATACGCAGTATTTT. It codes for CSLRQGGTDTQYF.

As to this clonotype: Being off target in a library aimed at alpha chains, this beta chain has a size of little meaning. This chain links TRBV7-9 with TRBJ1-4; 9 bases line up with TRBD1. The V gene end was trimmed by 5 bases and the J gene end by 6 bases; junction bases not matched to a gene: 7. Germline CDR1 reads SEHNR; CDR2 reads FQNEAQ (reference sequence). The CDR3 covers 15 residues. The CDR3: CASSRQQGAHEKLFF. The DNA for the CDR3 is TGTGCCAGCAGCAGACAACAGGGGGCTCATGAAAAACTGTTTTTT.

A word on this clonotype: Little can be read into the size of this beta chain, an off-target read in a library designed for alpha chains. The CDR3 loop reads CSARGQSYEQYF. In DNA form, the CDR3 reads TGCAGTGCGAGGGGACAGTCCTACGAGCAGTACTTC. This chain uses TRBV20-1 with TRBJ2-7, with 7 positions matching TRBD1. V lost 6 bases, J lost 1 base, and 3 bases stayed unmatched. The CDR3 has 12 residues. Germline CDR1 and CDR2: DFQATT and SNEGSKA (reference sequence).

This clonotype showed up just a few times. This beta chain is an off-target read within a library intended for alpha chains, so its frequency means little. This sequence joins TRBV28 and TRBJ1-3, with a weak D call TRBD1 (6 bases). Looked up from germline, CDR1 is MDHEN and CDR2 is SYDVKM. This CDR3 contains 15 residues. Trimming shortened V by 3 bases and J by 1 base, and 10 bases separated the two germline ends. The CDR3 DNA reads as TGTGCCAGCAGTTTCACAGGGTATTCTGGAAACACCATATATTTT. It encodes CASSFTGYSGNTIYF.

This clonotype counts as large (0.1 to 1%). Within a library made for alpha chains, this beta chain is off target, and its count is uninformative. This rearrangement joins TRBV5-1 to TRBJ2-5; 8 nucleotides match TRBD1. From germline, CDR1 is SGHRS and CDR2 YFSETQ. With V trimmed by 3 bases and J by 2 bases, 3 bases remained unmatched. The CDR3 contains 14 residues. As DNA, the CDR3 is TGCGCCAGCAGCTCGGGGACAGGACAAGAGACCCAGTACTTC. Translating it yields CASSSGTGQETQYF.

As for this clonotype: This beta chain lies outside the target of a library built for alpha chains; its clone size means little. V usage is TRBV7-2 and J usage is TRBJ2-1; maybe TRBD2 (6 bases). V lost 1 base and J lost 2, with 9 bases in between. The length of the CDR3 is 15 residues. Per the germline V gene, CDR1 is SGHTA and CDR2 is FQGNSA. The chain's CDR3 is CASSLGPSAYNEQFF. As DNA, the CDR3 is TGTGCCAGCAGCTTAGGGCCTAGCGCCTACAATGAGCAGTTCTTC.